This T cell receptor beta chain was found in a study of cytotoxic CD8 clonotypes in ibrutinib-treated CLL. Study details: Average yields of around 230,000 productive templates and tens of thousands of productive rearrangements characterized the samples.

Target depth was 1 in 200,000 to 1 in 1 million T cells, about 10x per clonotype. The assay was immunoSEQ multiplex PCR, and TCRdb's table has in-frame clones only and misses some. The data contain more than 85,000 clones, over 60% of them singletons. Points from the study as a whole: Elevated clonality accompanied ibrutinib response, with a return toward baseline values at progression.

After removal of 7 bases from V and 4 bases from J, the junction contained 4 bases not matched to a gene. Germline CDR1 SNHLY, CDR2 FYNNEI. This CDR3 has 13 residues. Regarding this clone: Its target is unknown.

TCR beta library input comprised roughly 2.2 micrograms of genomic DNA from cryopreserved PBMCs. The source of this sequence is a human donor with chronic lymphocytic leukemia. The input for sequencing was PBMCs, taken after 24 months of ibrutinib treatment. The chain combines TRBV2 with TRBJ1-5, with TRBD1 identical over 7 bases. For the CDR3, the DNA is TGTGCCAGCAAGGGACAGTCAAATCAGCCCCAGCATTTT. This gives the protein CASKGQSNQPQHF.